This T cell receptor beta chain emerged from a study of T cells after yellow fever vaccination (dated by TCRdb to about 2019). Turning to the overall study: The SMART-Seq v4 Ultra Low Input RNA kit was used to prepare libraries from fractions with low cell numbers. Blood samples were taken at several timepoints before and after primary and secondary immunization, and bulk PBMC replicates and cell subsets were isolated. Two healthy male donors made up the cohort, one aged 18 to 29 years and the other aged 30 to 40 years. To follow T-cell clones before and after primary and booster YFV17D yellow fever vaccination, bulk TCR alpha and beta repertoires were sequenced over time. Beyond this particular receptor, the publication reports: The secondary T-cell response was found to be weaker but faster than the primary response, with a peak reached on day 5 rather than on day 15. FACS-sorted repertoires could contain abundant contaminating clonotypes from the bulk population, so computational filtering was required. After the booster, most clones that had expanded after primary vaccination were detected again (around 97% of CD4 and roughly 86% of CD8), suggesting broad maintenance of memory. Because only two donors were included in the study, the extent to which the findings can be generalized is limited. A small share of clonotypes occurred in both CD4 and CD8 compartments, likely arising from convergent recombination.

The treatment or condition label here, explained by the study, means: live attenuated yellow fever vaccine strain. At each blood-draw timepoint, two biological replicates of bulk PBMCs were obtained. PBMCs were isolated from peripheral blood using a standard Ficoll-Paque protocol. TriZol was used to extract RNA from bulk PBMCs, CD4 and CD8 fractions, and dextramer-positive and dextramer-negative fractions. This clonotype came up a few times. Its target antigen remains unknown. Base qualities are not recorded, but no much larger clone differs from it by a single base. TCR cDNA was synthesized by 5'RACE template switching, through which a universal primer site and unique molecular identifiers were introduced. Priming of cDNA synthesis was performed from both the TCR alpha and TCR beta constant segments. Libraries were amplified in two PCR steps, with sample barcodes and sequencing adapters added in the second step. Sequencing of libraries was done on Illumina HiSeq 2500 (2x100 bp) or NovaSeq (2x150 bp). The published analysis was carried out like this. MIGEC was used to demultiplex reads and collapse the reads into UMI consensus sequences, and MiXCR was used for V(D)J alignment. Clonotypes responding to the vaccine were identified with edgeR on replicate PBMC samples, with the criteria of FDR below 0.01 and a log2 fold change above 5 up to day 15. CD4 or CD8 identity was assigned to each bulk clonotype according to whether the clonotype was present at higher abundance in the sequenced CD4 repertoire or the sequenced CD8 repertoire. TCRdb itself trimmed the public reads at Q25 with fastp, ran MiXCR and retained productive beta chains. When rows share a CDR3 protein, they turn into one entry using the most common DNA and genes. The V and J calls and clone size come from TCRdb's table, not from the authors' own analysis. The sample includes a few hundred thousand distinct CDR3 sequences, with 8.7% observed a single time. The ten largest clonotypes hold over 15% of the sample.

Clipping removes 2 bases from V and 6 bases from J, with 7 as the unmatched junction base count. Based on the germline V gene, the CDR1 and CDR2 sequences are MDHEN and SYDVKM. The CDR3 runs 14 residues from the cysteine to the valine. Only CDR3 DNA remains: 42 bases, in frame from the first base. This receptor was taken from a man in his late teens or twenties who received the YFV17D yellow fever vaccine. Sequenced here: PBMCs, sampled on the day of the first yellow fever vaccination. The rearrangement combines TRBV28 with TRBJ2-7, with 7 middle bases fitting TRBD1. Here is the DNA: TGTGCCAGCAGTTTAGGTGGGACAGCCACCGAGCAGTACGTC. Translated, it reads CASSLGGTATEQYV.